What follows describes a single T cell receptor (beta chain). Its matching antigen is unknown. The data were obtained in a study of cytomegalovirus exposure and HLA in healthy donors. General observations from the study: In a later analysis, common viral pathogens appeared linked to several of the most significant clusters. Earlier analysis looked at TCR beta V segments, and most were productive about 87% or about 30% of the time. Associated with cytomegalovirus, according to the listing, were fewer than 200 TCR beta chains. Fewer N-insertions than the 666-donor mean were reportedly shown by an Asian-associated ancestry cluster in a later analysis.

Per germline, CDR1 SGHDT and CDR2 YYEEEE. After removal of 1 base from V and 6 bases from J, the junction contained 12 bases not matched to a gene. The CDR3 extends over 17 amino acids. PCR primers comprised 60 Vbeta and 13 Jbeta primers. Some clones are missing from TCRdb's copy, which holds only in-frame ones; the method was immunoSEQ multiplex PCR. The sample lists approximately 200,000 clones; 79% were seen once. This TCR came from a woman aged 25 to 45 in good health and CMV-seropositive. V gene TRBV5-6 combines with J gene TRBJ1-2, with 10 bases identical to TRBD1. Input material: PBMCs. The chain's CDR3 is CASSLRTGTGDLNGYTF. The CDR3 bases are TGTGCCAGCAGCTTGAGAACCGGGACAGGGGATCTGAATGGCTACACCTTC.